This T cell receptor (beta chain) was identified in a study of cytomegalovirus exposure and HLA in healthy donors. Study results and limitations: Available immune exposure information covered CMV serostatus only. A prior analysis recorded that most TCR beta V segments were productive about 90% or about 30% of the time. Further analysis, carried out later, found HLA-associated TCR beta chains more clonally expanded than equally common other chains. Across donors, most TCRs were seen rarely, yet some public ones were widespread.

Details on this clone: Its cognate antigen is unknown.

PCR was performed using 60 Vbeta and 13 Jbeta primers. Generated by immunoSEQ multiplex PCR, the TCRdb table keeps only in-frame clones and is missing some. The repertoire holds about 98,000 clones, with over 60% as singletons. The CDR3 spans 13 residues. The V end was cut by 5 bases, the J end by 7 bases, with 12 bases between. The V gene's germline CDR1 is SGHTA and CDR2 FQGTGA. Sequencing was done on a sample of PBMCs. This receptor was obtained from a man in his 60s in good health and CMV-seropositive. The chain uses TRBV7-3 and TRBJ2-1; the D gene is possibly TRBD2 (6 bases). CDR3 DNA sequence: TGTGCCAGCAGCCTGGGGACTTCTAATGAGCAGTTCTTC. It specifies CASSLGTSNEQFF.